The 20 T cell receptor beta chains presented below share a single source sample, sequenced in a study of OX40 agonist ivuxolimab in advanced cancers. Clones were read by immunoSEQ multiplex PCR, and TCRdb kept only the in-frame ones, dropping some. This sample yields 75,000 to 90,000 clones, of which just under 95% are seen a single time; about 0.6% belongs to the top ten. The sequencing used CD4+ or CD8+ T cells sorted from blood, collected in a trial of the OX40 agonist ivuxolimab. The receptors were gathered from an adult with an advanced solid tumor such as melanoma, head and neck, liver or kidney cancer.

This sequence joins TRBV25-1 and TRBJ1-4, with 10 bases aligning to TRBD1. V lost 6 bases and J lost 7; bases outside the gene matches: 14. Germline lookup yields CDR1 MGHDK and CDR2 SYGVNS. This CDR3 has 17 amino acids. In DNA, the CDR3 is TGTGCCAGCAGCCTTTGGTCACCGACAGGGGGCCGTGAAAAACTGTTTTTT. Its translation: CASSLWSPTGGREKLFF.

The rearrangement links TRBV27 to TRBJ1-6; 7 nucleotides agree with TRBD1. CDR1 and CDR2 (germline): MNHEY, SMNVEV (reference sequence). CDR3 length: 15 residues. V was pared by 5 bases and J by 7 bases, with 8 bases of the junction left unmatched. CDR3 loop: CASSPNRGSNSPLHF. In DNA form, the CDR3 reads TGTGCCAGCAGTCCAAACAGGGGCTCCAATTCACCCCTCCACTTT.

This CDR3 is CASSEGRGLYYGYTF. CDR3 coding DNA: TGTGCCAGCAGTGAAGGGCGGGGACTCTACTATGGCTACACCTTC. This chain links TRBV6-1 with TRBJ1-2; maybe TRBD1 (5 bases). CDR1 is MNHNS and CDR2 is SASEGT in the germline V gene. Trimming removed 1 base at V and 3 bases at J, with 12 bases between. The CDR3 loop spans 15 amino acids.

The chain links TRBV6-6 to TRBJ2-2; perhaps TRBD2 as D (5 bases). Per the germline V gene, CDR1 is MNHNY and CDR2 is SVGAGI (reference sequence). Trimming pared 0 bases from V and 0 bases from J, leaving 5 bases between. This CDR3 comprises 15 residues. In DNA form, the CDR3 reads TGTGCCAGCAGTTACTCGAGGGCGAACACCGGGGAGCTGTTTTTT. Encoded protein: CASSYSRANTGELFF.

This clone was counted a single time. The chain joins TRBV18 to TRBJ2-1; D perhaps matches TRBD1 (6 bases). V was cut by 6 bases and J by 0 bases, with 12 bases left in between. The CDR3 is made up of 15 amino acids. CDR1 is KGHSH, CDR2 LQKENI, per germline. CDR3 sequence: CASSQDSSSYNEQFF. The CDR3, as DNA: TGTGCCAGCTCCCAGGACAGTAGCTCCTACAATGAGCAGTTCTTC.

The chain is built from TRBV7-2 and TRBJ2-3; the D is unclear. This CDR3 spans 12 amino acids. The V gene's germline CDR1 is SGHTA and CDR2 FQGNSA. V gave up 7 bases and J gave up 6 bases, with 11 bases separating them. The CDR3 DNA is TGTGCCAGCACCTATAATCAGGATACGCAGTATTTT. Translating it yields CASTYNQDTQYF.

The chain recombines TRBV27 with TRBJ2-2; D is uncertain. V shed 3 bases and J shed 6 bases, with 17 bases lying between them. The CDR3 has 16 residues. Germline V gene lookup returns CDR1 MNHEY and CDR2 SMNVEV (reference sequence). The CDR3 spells CASSFLGFGSAGELFF. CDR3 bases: TGTGCCAGCAGTTTCCTAGGGTTCGGGTCCGCCGGGGAGCTGTTTTTT.

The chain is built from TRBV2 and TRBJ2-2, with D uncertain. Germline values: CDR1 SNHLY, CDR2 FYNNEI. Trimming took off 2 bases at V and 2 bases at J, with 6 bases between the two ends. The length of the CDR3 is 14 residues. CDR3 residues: CASSEQHNTGELFF. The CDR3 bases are TGTGCCAGCAGTGAACAGCATAACACCGGGGAGCTGTTTTTT.

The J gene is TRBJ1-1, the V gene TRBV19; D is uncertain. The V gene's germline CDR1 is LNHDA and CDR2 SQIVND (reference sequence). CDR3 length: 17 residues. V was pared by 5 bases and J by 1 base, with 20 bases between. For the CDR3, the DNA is TGTGCCAGTAGTTTGGAACCGGGGTCCCTCGGGAACACTGAAGCTTTCTTT. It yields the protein CASSLEPGSLGNTEAFF.

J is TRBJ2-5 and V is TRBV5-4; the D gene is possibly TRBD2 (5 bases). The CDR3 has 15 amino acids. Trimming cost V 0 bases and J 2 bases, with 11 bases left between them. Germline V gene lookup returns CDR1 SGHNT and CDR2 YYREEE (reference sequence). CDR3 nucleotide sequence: TGTGCCAGCAGCTTGGTGTTCGGCGGGCAAGAGACCCAGTACTTC. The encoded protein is CASSLVFGGQETQYF.

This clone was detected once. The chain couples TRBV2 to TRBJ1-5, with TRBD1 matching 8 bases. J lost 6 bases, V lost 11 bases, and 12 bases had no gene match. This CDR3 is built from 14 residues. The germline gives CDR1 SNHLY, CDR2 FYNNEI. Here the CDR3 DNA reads TGTGCCGGTGACACAGGGGGAGGAGGTCAGCCCCAGCATTTT. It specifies CAGDTGGGGQPQHF.

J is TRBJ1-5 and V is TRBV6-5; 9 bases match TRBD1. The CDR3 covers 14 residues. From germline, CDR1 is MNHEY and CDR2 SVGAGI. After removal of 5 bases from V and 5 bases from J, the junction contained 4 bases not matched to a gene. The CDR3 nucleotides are TGTGCCAGCAGTCAACAGGGGGCGGATCAGCCCCAGCATTTT. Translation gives CASSQQGADQPQHF.

The CDR3 DNA follows: TGTGCCAGCAGTTCCTCCGATGGTCAGCCCCAGCATTTT. Translating gives CASSSSDGQPQHF. This sequence joins TRBV6-5 and TRBJ1-5, with no clear D. This CDR3 contains 13 residues. Germline V gives CDR1 MNHEY, CDR2 SVGAGI. V lost 4 bases and J lost 6, with 10 bases in between.

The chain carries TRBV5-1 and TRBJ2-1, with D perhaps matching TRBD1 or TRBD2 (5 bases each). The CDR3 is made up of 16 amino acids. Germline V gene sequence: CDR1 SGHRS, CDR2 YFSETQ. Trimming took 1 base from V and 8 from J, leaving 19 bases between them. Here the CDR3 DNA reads TGCGCCAGCAGCTTGTGGCAGGGAGCCGGAGGCTATGAGCAGTTCTTC. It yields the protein CASSLWQGAGGYEQFF.

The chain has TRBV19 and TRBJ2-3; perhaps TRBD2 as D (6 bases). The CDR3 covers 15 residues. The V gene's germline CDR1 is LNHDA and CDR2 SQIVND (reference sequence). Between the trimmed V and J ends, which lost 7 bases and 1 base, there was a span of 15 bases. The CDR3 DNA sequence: TGTGCCAGTACCCTTCTCGCTAGCGGCACAGATACGCAGTATTTT. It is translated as CASTLLASGTDTQYF. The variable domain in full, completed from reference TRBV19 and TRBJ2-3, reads DGGITQSPKYLFRKEGQNVTLSCEQNLNHDAMYWYRQDPGQGLRLIYYSQIVNDFQKGDIAEGYSVSREKKESFPLTVTSAQKNPTAFYLCASTLLASGTDTQYFGPGTRLTVL.

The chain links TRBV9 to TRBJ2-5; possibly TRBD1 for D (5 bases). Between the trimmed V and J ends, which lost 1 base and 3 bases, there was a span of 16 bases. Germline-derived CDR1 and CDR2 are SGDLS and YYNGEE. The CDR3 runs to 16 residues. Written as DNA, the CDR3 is TGTGCCAGCAGCGTACATGGGCAGGGTGGCGAAGAGACCCAGTACTTC. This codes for CASSVHGQGGEETQYF.

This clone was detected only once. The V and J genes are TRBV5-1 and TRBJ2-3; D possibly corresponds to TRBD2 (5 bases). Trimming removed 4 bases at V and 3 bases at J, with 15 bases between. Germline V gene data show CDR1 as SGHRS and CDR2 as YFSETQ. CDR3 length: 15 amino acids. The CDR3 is CASSPRPAETDTQYF. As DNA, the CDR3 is TGCGCCAGCAGCCCCCGACCAGCGGAGACAGATACGCAGTATTTT.

The CDR3, as DNA: TGTGCCAGCTCAACTACTAGCGGGAGGGCGAACACCGGGGAGCTGTTTTTT. Translation: CASSTTSGRANTGELFF. The rearrangement uses TRBV18 and TRBJ2-2; 13 bases map to TRBD2. Per germline, CDR1 KGHSH and CDR2 LQKENI. Trimming removed 5 bases from V and 0 bases from J; junction bases left unmatched: 3. This CDR3 is 17 amino acids long.

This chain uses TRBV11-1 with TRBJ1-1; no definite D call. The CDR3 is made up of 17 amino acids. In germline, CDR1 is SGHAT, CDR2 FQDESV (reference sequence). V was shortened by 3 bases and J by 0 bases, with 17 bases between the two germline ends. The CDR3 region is CASSFGTAQYMNTEAFF. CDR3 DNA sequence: TGTGCCAGCAGCTTCGGCACAGCCCAATACATGAACACTGAAGCTTTCTTT.

CDR3 coding DNA: TGTGCCTGGAGTGTACTCGACAGGGAGGATCGGCCCCAGCATTTT. Its protein product is CAWSVLDREDRPQHF. The chain uses TRBV30 and TRBJ1-5, with TRBD1 identical over 7 bases. V lost 0 bases and J lost 9; bases outside the gene matches: 11. This CDR3 comprises 15 residues. Germline loops: CDR1 GTSNPN, CDR2 SVGIG (reference sequence). Together with reference TRBV30 and TRBJ1-5, the CDR3 gives the full variable domain: SQTIHQWPATLVQPVGSPLSLECTVEGTSNPNLYWYRQAAGRGLQLLFYSVGIGQISSEVPQNLSASRPQDRQFILSSKKLLLSDSGFYLCAWSVLDREDRPQHFGDGTRLSIL.